This entry describes one TCR beta chain. Antigen: not known. Caucasian adults residing in Nashville, Tennessee made up all the donors. This specimen comes from a study of shared clonotypes between healthy human individuals. Study at large: Plates per donor: three CD4 naive, three CD4 memory, two CD8 naive, one CD8 memory.

CDR3 size: 13 residues. Trimming left V 3 bases short and J 4 bases short, with 9 bases between. CDR1 is MNHEY and CDR2 is SMNVEV in the germline V gene (reference sequence). Profiling relied on immunoSEQ multiplex PCR, and the TCRdb table lists in-frame clones only, not all of them. Of over a million clones listed, about 75% are singletons. Study observations and caveats: When naive CD4 clonotypes were compared across a handful of donors, 4% to 6.5% were shared.

This TCR was sampled from a man younger than 30 in good health. The source material was memory CD4+ T cells sorted from blood. The subset denotes: CD45RA-negative fraction. The chain recombines TRBV27 with TRBJ1-2; tentatively, D is TRBD1 (5 bases). CDR3 amino acids: CASSFGRAYGYTF. The CDR3, as DNA: TGTGCCAGCAGTTTCGGCAGGGCCTATGGCTACACCTTC.